The 3 T cell receptor beta chains below were found in one sample sequenced in a study of shared clonotypes between healthy human individuals. Assay used: immunoSEQ multiplex PCR; TCRdb lists only in-frame clones, some missing. The sample contains under 850,000 clones, around 93% of which appear only once. The naive CD8 population came from CD45RO-negative cells selected for CCR7, without terminally differentiated effector memory CD45RA+ cells. Material: naive CD8+ T cells sorted from blood. Source of these receptors: a man in his thirties or forties in good health.

This sequence joins TRBV4-1 and TRBJ2-1; D unclear. Germline assignment: CDR1 MGHRA and CDR2 YSYEKL. CDR3 length: 15 amino acids. Trimming took off 5 bases at V and 0 bases at J, with 11 bases between the two ends. This chain's CDR3 is CASSLQLSSYNEQFF. Written as DNA, the CDR3 is TGCGCCAGCAGCTTACAGCTGAGCTCCTACAATGAGCAGTTCTTC.

The genes are TRBV27 and TRBJ2-1; TRBD2 agrees at 8 bases. V dropped 5 bases and J dropped 8; count of bases not matched to a gene: 8. The CDR3 is 14 residues long. Per the germline V gene, CDR1 is MNHEY and CDR2 is SMNVEV (reference sequence). In nucleotides, the CDR3 is TGTGCCAGCAGTCCAATAGCGGGACCCCATGAGCAGTTCTTC. Encoded protein: CASSPIAGPHEQFF.

The chain has TRBV11-3 and TRBJ2-7, with a tentative D call TRBD1 (6 bases). Germline loops: CDR1 SGHNT, CDR2 YENEEA. The germline V and J ends were trimmed by 5 bases and 7 bases, with 21 bases remaining between them. This CDR3 has 15 amino acids. CDR3 protein: CASSPQRGQKGEQYF. The DNA for the CDR3 is TGTGCCAGCAGCCCGCAGCGAGGACAGAAAGGGGAGCAGTACTTC.